These 11 T cell receptor beta chains originate from one sample sequenced in a study of cytomegalovirus exposure and HLA in healthy donors. Primers: 60 Vbeta forward and 13 Jbeta reverse. Some clones are missing from TCRdb's copy, which holds only in-frame ones; the method was immunoSEQ multiplex PCR. The sample has around 150,000 clones; around 80% are singletons. Sequenced sample: PBMCs. Receptors originate from a man aged 40-49 years in good health and CMV-seronegative.

The V and J genes are TRBV19 and TRBJ1-1; 9 nucleotides align to TRBD1. The junction had 8 bases not matched to a gene; V was cut back by 8 bases and J by 4 bases. CDR1 LNHDA and CDR2 SQIVND come from the germline V gene (reference sequence). CDR3 length equals 14 residues. In DNA form, the CDR3 reads TGTGCCAGTTACGGACAGGGGCTGAGCACTGAAGCTTTCTTT. This codes for CASYGQGLSTEAFF.

V gene TRBV19 combines with J gene TRBJ2-4; TRBD2 is a possible D gene (6 bases). Per the germline V gene, CDR1 is LNHDA and CDR2 is SQIVND (reference sequence). V lost 2 bases to trimming and J lost 0 bases, with 11 bases between them. The CDR3 runs 16 residues. The CDR3 DNA is TGTGCCAGTAGTATATTGGCGGGACTAGCCAAAAACATTCAGTACTTC. Translation: CASSILAGLAKNIQYF.

This clone was observed a single time. V is TRBV5-6 and J is TRBJ2-3; 7 bases are shared with TRBD2. Germline values: CDR1 SGHDT, CDR2 YYEEEE. The V segment lost 4 bases and the J segment 2 bases; nucleotides outside the gene matches: 10. The CDR3 has 16 amino acids. The CDR3 sequence: CASSLSLGRDTDTQYF. The CDR3 DNA reads TGTGCCAGCAGCCTCTCCTTGGGGAGGGACACAGATACGCAGTATTTT. Full variable domain (rest looked up from reference TRBV5-6 and TRBJ2-3): DAGVTQSPTHLIKTRGQQVTLRCSPKSGHDTVSWYQQALGQGPQFIFQYYEEEERQRGNFPDRFSGHQFPNYSSELNVNALLLGDSALYLCASSLSLGRDTDTQYFGPGTRLTVL.

The table lists this clone with a count of one. The chain links TRBV5-1 to TRBJ2-7; D possibly corresponds to TRBD1 (7 bases). Trimming left V 0 bases short and J 1 base short, with 11 bases between. CDR1 is SGHRS, CDR2 YFSETQ, per germline. This CDR3 spans 15 amino acids. CDR3 nucleotide sequence: TGCGCCAGCAGCTTGGCCAGGGGGGAATCCTACGAGCAGTACTTC. Its translation is CASSLARGESYEQYF.

CDR3 sequence reads: CASSRGRGGRNNEQFF. For the CDR3, the DNA is TGTGCCAGCAGCCGCGGGCGGGGAGGACGAAACAATGAGCAGTTCTTC. The gene calls are TRBV11-2 and TRBJ2-1; a possible D gene is TRBD2 (6 bases). V was clipped by 5 bases and J by 5 bases, with 19 bases between them. The CDR3 sequence is 16 residues long. The germline gives CDR1 SGHAT, CDR2 FQNNGV.

On this clone: This sample also contains other DNA sequences that code for the same CDR3. The V gene is TRBV28, the J gene TRBJ2-7; 10 nucleotides align to TRBD1. This CDR3 has 14 amino acids. Per the germline V gene, CDR1 is MDHEN and CDR2 is SYDVKM. Trimming cost V 4 bases and J 4 bases; bases outside gene matches: 4. Here the CDR3 DNA reads TGTGCCAGCAGTTCACGGGACAGGGGATACGAGCAGTACTTC. This codes for CASSSRDRGYEQYF.

The rearrangement joins TRBV4-1 to TRBJ2-1; 12 nucleotides line up with TRBD2. The V gene end was trimmed by 6 bases and the J gene end by 6 bases; junction bases not matched to a gene: 6. Germline V gene lookup returns CDR1 MGHRA and CDR2 YSYEKL. There are 15 residues in the CDR3. CDR3 loop: CASSRTSGIANEQFF. CDR3 in DNA: TGCGCCAGCAGTCGGACTAGCGGGATCGCCAATGAGCAGTTCTTC.

The chain carries TRBV4-2 and TRBJ2-1, with TRBD2 matching 12 bases. The CDR3 extends over 21 amino acids. Germline trimming cut 3 bases from V and 0 bases from J; bases unmatched to any gene: 15. Germline V gene sequence: CDR1 LGHNA, CDR2 YNFKEQ. The CDR3 here is CASSHIQVLAGGGYSYNEQFF. The CDR3 region has the DNA TGTGCCAGCAGCCATATCCAGGTACTAGCGGGAGGAGGATACTCCTACAATGAGCAGTTCTTC.

The rearrangement links TRBV11-2 to TRBJ2-7; the D gene is possibly TRBD2 (6 bases). The CDR3 extends over 14 amino acids. The germline V gene encodes CDR1 SGHAT and CDR2 FQNNGV. V shed 2 bases and J shed 6 bases, with 14 bases lying between them. The CDR3 sequence: CASSLTGVTLEQYF. In DNA form, the CDR3 reads TGTGCCAGCAGCTTAACGGGAGTGACGCTCGAGCAGTACTTC.

The rearrangement joins TRBV4-1 to TRBJ2-5; a weak D match, TRBD1 (5 bases). The J call is in doubt because the DNA end fits TRBJ2-7 better. CDR3 size: 14 residues. Germline values: CDR1 MGHRA, CDR2 YSYEKL. The chain's CDR3 is CASSLEPGSYEQYF. The DNA of the CDR3 is TGCGCCAGCAGCCTAGAGCCAGGGTCGTACGAGCAGTACTTC.

The chain links TRBV7-6 to TRBJ1-4; TRBD1 agrees at 7 bases. Germline CDR1 is SGHVS and CDR2 is FNYEAQ. CDR3 length: 14 residues. V was clipped by 1 base and J by 8 bases; unmatched bases: 4. The chain's CDR3 is CASSLGQGGEKLFF. In DNA, the CDR3 is TGTGCCAGCAGCTTAGGACAGGGAGGAGAAAAACTGTTTTTT.